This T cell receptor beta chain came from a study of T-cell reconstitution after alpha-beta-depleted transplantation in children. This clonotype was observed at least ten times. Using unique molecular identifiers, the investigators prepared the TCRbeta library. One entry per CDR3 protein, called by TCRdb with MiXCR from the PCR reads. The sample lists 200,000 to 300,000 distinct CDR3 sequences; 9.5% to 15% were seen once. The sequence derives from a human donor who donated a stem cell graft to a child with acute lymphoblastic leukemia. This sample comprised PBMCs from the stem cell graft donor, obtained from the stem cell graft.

CDR3 sequence (DNA): TGCGCCAGCAGCCAAGATGCCAGCGGCAGCTACAATGAGCAGTTCTTC. Protein: CASSQDASGSYNEQFF. The chain links TRBV4-1 to TRBJ2-1; D perhaps matches TRBD2 (5 bases). Looked up from germline, CDR1 is MGHRA and CDR2 is YSYEKL. The germline V and J ends were trimmed by 0 bases and 3 bases, with 12 bases remaining between them. This CDR3 spans 16 amino acids.